These 32 T cell receptor beta chains were sequenced from one sample in a study of cytomegalovirus exposure and HLA in healthy donors. PCR employed 60 Vbeta and 13 Jbeta primers. Method: immunoSEQ multiplex PCR; TCRdb's copy keeps in-frame clones and lacks some. The top ten clones hold about 1.6% of a sample with around 140,000 clones, 70% to 90% of them seen once. The source material was PBMCs. The receptors come from a man between 35 and 55 years old in good health and CMV-seronegative.

This chain links TRBV6-5 with TRBJ1-2; the match to TRBD1 covers 11 bases. The CDR3 is made up of 13 amino acids. J gave up 7 bases and V 8 bases, and 6 bases lay outside the gene matches. CDR1 is MNHEY, CDR2 SVGAGI, per germline. Here the CDR3 DNA reads TGTGCCAGCGGCCTCGGGACAGGGGGTGGCTACACCTTC. Translated: CASGLGTGGGYTF.

This clone showed up just once. This sequence joins TRBV6-6 and TRBJ2-1; maybe TRBD2 (5 bases). The CDR3 has 14 residues. Trimming cost V 4 bases and J 7 bases, with 14 bases left between them. Germline V gene sequence: CDR1 MNHNY, CDR2 SVGAGI (reference sequence). In DNA form, the CDR3 reads TGTGCCAGCAGTTTTGGCTCCCCGGGGAATGAGCAGTTCTTC. This translates into CASSFGSPGNEQFF.

The rearrangement joins TRBV9 to TRBJ1-3, with D unclear. The CDR3 runs to 15 residues. V dropped 5 bases and J dropped 0 bases, with 12 bases sitting between them. Germline assignment: CDR1 SGDLS and CDR2 YYNGEE. CDR3 amino acids: CASSGGRVSGNTIYF. Here the CDR3 DNA reads TGTGCCAGCAGTGGAGGACGGGTCTCTGGAAACACCATATATTTT. Full variable domain (missing parts from reference TRBV9 and TRBJ1-3): DSGVTQTPKHLITATGQRVTLRCSPRSGDLSVYWYQQSLDQGLQFLIQYYNGEERAKGNILERFSAQQFPDLHSELNLSSLELGDSALYFCASSGGRVSGNTIYFGEGSWLTVV.

This chain joins TRBV19 and TRBJ1-5; no firm D call. With 1 base removed from V and 7 bases from J, the gap between germline ends came to 11 bases. Germline V gene lookup returns CDR1 LNHDA and CDR2 SQIVND (reference sequence). This CDR3 spans 14 amino acids. The CDR3 sequence: CASSIGGGHQPQHF. The CDR3 region has the DNA TGTGCCAGTAGTATAGGCGGAGGGCACCAGCCCCAGCATTTT.

Points on this clone: An end of the junction does not agree with germline; a read error may underlie this. CDR3 residues: CSSSLQYHGYTF. The CDR3 DNA reads as TGTTCCAGCAGCTTACAGTATCATGGCTACACCTTC. This rearrangement joins TRBV7-9 to TRBJ1-2, with D uncertain. The CDR3 totals 12 residues. Germline CDR1 reads SEHNR; CDR2 reads FQNEAQ (reference sequence).

This clone came up once. V gene TRBV19 combines with J gene TRBJ2-7; a weak D match, TRBD2 (6 bases). The germline V gene has CDR1 LNHDA and CDR2 SQIVND (reference sequence). The CDR3 has 15 amino acids. V was cut by 4 bases and J by 0 bases, with 13 bases left in between. CDR3 region: CASSTELDYSYEQYF. In DNA, the CDR3 is TGTGCCAGTAGTACTGAACTGGACTACTCCTACGAGCAGTACTTC.

The V gene is TRBV13, the J gene TRBJ1-1; no firm D call. Trimming took off 5 bases at V and 4 bases at J, with 17 bases between the two ends. This CDR3 contains 15 residues. Germline V gene data show CDR1 as PRHDT and CDR2 as FYEKMQ (reference sequence). Here the CDR3 DNA reads TGTGCCAGCAGCCCCTGGACGGACGAGGGCACTGAAGCTTTCTTT. It specifies CASSPWTDEGTEAFF.

The chain employs TRBV5-6 and TRBJ2-1, with 9 bases identical to TRBD1. Unmatched junction bases numbered 7, after V lost 0 bases and J lost 6 bases. The CDR3 has 16 amino acids. The germline gives CDR1 SGHDT, CDR2 YYEEEE. The CDR3 loop is CASSLVRDRARNEQFF. CDR3 DNA: TGTGCCAGCAGCTTGGTTAGGGACAGGGCCCGCAATGAGCAGTTCTTC. The entire variable domain, with the rest obtained from reference TRBV5-6 and TRBJ2-1, is as follows: DAGVTQSPTHLIKTRGQQVTLRCSPKSGHDTVSWYQQALGQGPQFIFQYYEEEERQRGNFPDRFSGHQFPNYSSELNVNALLLGDSALYLCASSLVRDRARNEQFFGPGTRLTVL.

The chain has TRBV7-2 and TRBJ2-3; tentatively, D is TRBD1 (6 bases). CDR3 size: 16 residues. Germline V lookup: CDR1 SGHTA, CDR2 FQGNSA. V lost 5 bases and J 2 bases, leaving 17 bases between the germline ends. The CDR3 DNA sequence: TGTGCCAGCAGCCCATGGGGGCAGGGGAACACAGATACGCAGTATTTT. As protein: CASSPWGQGNTDTQYF.

This chain links TRBV28 with TRBJ1-1; 7 nucleotides line up with TRBD1. Per the germline V gene, CDR1 is MDHEN and CDR2 is SYDVKM. Losses at the gene ends were 8 bases for V and 11 bases for J; bases not matched to a gene: 20. The CDR3 consists of 15 residues. CDR3 sequence: CASLGLRRGLLMAFF. For the CDR3, the DNA is TGTGCCAGCTTGGGGCTGAGAAGGGGGCTATTGATGGCTTTCTTT.

This clone has only one observation. The chain recombines TRBV7-2 with TRBJ1-6, with D hard to call. Germline loops: CDR1 SGHTA, CDR2 FQGNSA. Deletions cut 1 base from V and 10 bases from J, with 11 bases between. This CDR3 has 14 residues. The CDR3 region has the DNA TGTGCCAGCAGCTTAGAGGGCTGGAGGTCACCCCTCCACTTT. Translated: CASSLEGWRSPLHF.

V usage is TRBV11-3 and J usage is TRBJ2-7; 7 nucleotides agree with TRBD1. Germline CDR1 reads SGHNT; CDR2 reads YENEEA. The CDR3 loop spans 13 amino acids. J was trimmed by 3 bases and V by 4 bases; bases with no gene match: 3. For the CDR3, the DNA is TGTGCCAGCAGCTCCCGGGACAGCTACGAGCAGTACTTC. Its translation is CASSSRDSYEQYF.

The chain has TRBV9 and TRBJ2-7; 7 nucleotides line up with TRBD2. Germline V lookup: CDR1 SGDLS, CDR2 YYNGEE. Germline trimming cut 8 bases from V and 2 bases from J; bases unmatched to any gene: 7. This CDR3 is 13 amino acids long. The CDR3 nucleotides are TGTGCCAGGGGGGGGACGTTCCCCTACGAGCAGTACTTC. Translated, it gives CARGGTFPYEQYF.

Of note for this clone: One end of the junction does not line up with germline, which may come from a read error. The rearrangement links TRBV7-9 to TRBJ2-7; 8 bases are a match to TRBD1. CDR1 and CDR2 from the germline V gene are SEHNR and FQNEAQ (reference sequence). CDR3 size: 14 residues. DNA of the CDR3: TGTTCCAGCAGCGGTCGGACAGGGACTTACGAGCAGTACTTC. Translated: CSSSGRTGTYEQYF. Full variable domain (rest looked up from reference TRBV7-9 and TRBJ2-7): DTGVSQNPRHKITKRGQNVTFRCDPISEHNRLYWYRQTLGQGPEFLTYFQNEAQLEKSRLLSDRFSAERPKGSFSTLEIQRTEQGDSAMYLCSSSGRTGTYEQYFGPGTRLTVT.

The V and J genes are TRBV27 and TRBJ2-3; TRBD2 aligns across 7 bases. CDR1 MNHEY and CDR2 SMNVEV come from the germline V gene (reference sequence). V shed 2 bases and J 2 bases; nucleotides not matched to a gene: 7. The CDR3 has 16 residues. The chain's CDR3 is CASSLAGVPVTDTQYF. CDR3 bases: TGTGCCAGCAGTTTAGCGGGGGTCCCTGTCACAGATACGCAGTATTTT.

The V and J genes are TRBV27 and TRBJ2-1, with 15 bases fitting TRBD2. Trimming took 4 bases from V and 7 from J; bases not matched to a gene: 2. The CDR3 runs to 15 residues. The germline V gene encodes CDR1 MNHEY and CDR2 SMNVEV (reference sequence). CDR3 residues: CASSWGTSGRNEQFF. The CDR3 DNA follows: TGTGCCAGCAGTTGGGGGACTAGCGGGAGGAATGAGCAGTTCTTC.

The rearrangement uses TRBV6-6 and TRBJ2-1; TRBD1 matches at 7 bases. Per the germline V gene, CDR1 is MNHNY and CDR2 is SVGAGI (reference sequence). The J segment lost 3 bases and the V segment lost 5 bases, leaving 7 bases of the junction unmatched. This CDR3 is 15 amino acids long. The CDR3 region is CASSGGQDNYNEQFF. The CDR3 DNA sequence: TGTGCCAGCAGTGGCGGACAGGACAACTACAATGAGCAGTTCTTC.

With regard to this clone: The junction and the germline gene differ at one end; a read error may be behind it. This rearrangement joins TRBV7-6 to TRBJ1-1; TRBD1 matches at 7 bases. The CDR3 covers 14 residues. CDR1 and CDR2 (germline): SGHVS, FNYEAQ. Written as DNA, the CDR3 is TGTGCCAGCAGCCCTGACCAGGGGGGCACTGAAGTTTTCTTT. Translating it yields CASSPDQGGTEVFF.

The rearrangement joins TRBV10-3 to TRBJ2-7, with 7 bases identical to TRBD2. The V and J ends lost 10 bases and 2 bases, in that order; junction bases with no gene match: 11. Germline loops: CDR1 ENHRY, CDR2 SYGVKD. The CDR3 length is 14 residues. As DNA, the CDR3 is TGTGCCACTCAGAGGGAGCGGGAAACCTACGAGCAGTACTTC. Protein sequence: CATQRERETYEQYF.

The CDR3 loop is CASSWGQANSPLHF. CDR3 nucleotides: TGTGCCAGTAGTTGGGGACAGGCCAATTCACCCCTCCACTTT. The chain joins TRBV19 to TRBJ1-6, with 8 bases matching TRBD1. The CDR3 loop spans 14 amino acids. With V trimmed by 5 bases and J by 7 bases, 4 bases remained unmatched. Germline values: CDR1 LNHDA, CDR2 SQIVND (reference sequence).

The chain recombines TRBV6-5 with TRBJ2-2, with D possibly being TRBD2 (7 bases). Germline CDR1 is MNHEY and CDR2 is SVGAGI. V was shortened by 10 bases and J by 7 bases, with 16 bases between the two germline ends. The CDR3 runs to 13 residues. The CDR3 reads CATRGGASGELFF. The CDR3 bases are TGTGCCACTCGAGGGGGGGCGAGCGGGGAGCTGTTTTTT.

The chain combines TRBV5-4 with TRBJ2-1, with TRBD2 as a possible D gene (5 bases). The CDR3 spans 15 residues. Trimming pared 3 bases from V and 3 bases from J, leaving 13 bases between. CDR1 and CDR2 (germline): SGHNT, YYREEE (reference sequence). This CDR3 is CASSSGLSVYNEQFF. CDR3 bases: TGTGCCAGCAGCTCCGGACTGTCGGTCTACAATGAGCAGTTCTTC.

This sequence joins TRBV9 and TRBJ2-3; TRBD2 agrees at 11 bases. J lost 5 bases, V lost 2 bases, and 1 base had no gene match. In germline, CDR1 is SGDLS, CDR2 YYNGEE. The CDR3 loop spans 14 amino acids. The CDR3 DNA reads TGTGCCAGCAGCGTCGGGACTAGCGGAGATACGCAGTATTTT. Protein sequence: CASSVGTSGDTQYF. Looking up the rest from reference TRBV9 and TRBJ2-3 gives the full variable domain: DSGVTQTPKHLITATGQRVTLRCSPRSGDLSVYWYQQSLDQGLQFLIQYYNGEERAKGNILERFSAQQFPDLHSELNLSSLELGDSALYFCASSVGTSGDTQYFGPGTRLTVL.

This clone was picked up one time. The genes are TRBV14 and TRBJ2-5; TRBD2 is a possible D gene (6 bases). Near its end, the DNA agrees better with TRBJ2-7, so the J call may be wrong. This CDR3 has 17 amino acids. Germline lookup yields CDR1 SGHDN and CDR2 FVKESK. The DNA of the CDR3 is TGTGCCAGCAGCCACCCCTCTGGAGCGGACTACGCCCCCGAGCAGTACTTC. Encoded protein: CASSHPSGADYAPEQYF.

This clone was seen only a few times. The junction departs from germline at one end; a sequencing error may be responsible. This sequence joins TRBV7-9 and TRBJ1-2, with TRBD1 identical over 7 bases. Per germline, CDR1 SEHNR and CDR2 FQNEAQ (reference sequence). The CDR3 extends over 16 amino acids. The CDR3 DNA follows: TGTTCCAGCAGCTCCCCGGCGGGACAGTTAGCGGTGGGCTACACCTTC. This gives the protein CSSSSPAGQLAVGYTF. Looking up the rest from reference TRBV7-9 and TRBJ1-2 gives the full variable domain: DTGVSQNPRHKITKRGQNVTFRCDPISEHNRLYWYRQTLGQGPEFLTYFQNEAQLEKSRLLSDRFSAERPKGSFSTLEIQRTEQGDSAMYLCSSSSPAGQLAVGYTFGSGTRLTVV.

V gene TRBV19 combines with J gene TRBJ2-1, with D unresolved. Trimming took 4 bases from V and 0 from J, leaving 7 bases between them. The CDR3 runs to 14 residues. The germline gives CDR1 LNHDA, CDR2 SQIVND (reference sequence). As DNA, the CDR3 is TGTGCCAGTAGTACGGGTAGCTCCTACAATGAGCAGTTCTTC. Its translation: CASSTGSSYNEQFF.

This sequence joins TRBV7-6 and TRBJ2-5, with 13 bases matching TRBD2. V lost 6 bases and J lost 9; bases outside the gene matches: 7. Germline CDR1 SGHVS, CDR2 FNYEAQ. This CDR3 is 14 amino acids long. The CDR3 nucleotides read TGTGCCAGCAGGCCTACTAGCGGGGGGGCGGCCCAGTACTTC. Its translation is CASRPTSGGAAQYF.

The chain employs TRBV4-3 and TRBJ1-2; no reliable D call. Per germline, CDR1 LGHNA and CDR2 YSLEER. Between the trimmed V and J ends, which lost 0 bases and 3 bases, there was a span of 11 bases. CDR3 size: 15 residues. As DNA, the CDR3 is TGCGCCAGCAGCCAAGATGCGAGGCAGTACTATGGCTACACCTTC. It translates to CASSQDARQYYGYTF.

The chain is built from TRBV5-1 and TRBJ1-3, with a possible D match to TRBD1 (5 bases). Germline V lookup: CDR1 SGHRS, CDR2 YFSETQ. Trimming cost V 4 bases and J 0 bases, with 8 bases left between them. The CDR3 covers 14 residues. CDR3 residues: CASSLGDSGNTIYF. Here the CDR3 DNA reads TGCGCCAGCAGCCTAGGGGACTCTGGAAACACCATATATTTT.

V and J are TRBV4-3 and TRBJ2-1; 10 positions agree with TRBD2. Looked up from germline, CDR1 is LGHNA and CDR2 is YSLEER. The CDR3 is 16 amino acids. The V segment lost 0 bases and the J segment 8 bases; nucleotides outside the gene matches: 7. For the CDR3, the DNA is TGCGCCAGCAGCCAAGATACTAGCGGGAATTGGGATGAGCAGTTCTTC. Protein: CASSQDTSGNWDEQFF.

The V call is TRBV6-5, the J call TRBJ1-1, with a possible D match to TRBD1 (5 bases). This CDR3 has 15 amino acids. The germline CDR1 and CDR2 sequences are MNHEY and SVGAGI. V was shortened by 1 base and J by 5 bases, with 14 bases between the two germline ends. In DNA form, the CDR3 reads TGTGCCAGCAGTTACTTATTGCAGGGTGGAACTGAAGCTTTCTTT. Protein: CASSYLLQGGTEAFF.

CDR3 region: CASSLMGAAYNEQFF. The CDR3, as DNA: TGTGCCAGCAGCTTAATGGGGGCCGCCTACAATGAGCAGTTCTTC. This chain joins TRBV7-3 and TRBJ2-1; possibly TRBD1 for D (6 bases). CDR3 length: 15 residues. Germline V CDR1 and CDR2: SGHTA, FQGTGA. The V end was cut by 1 base, the J end by 2 bases, with 9 bases between.